This TCR beta chain was recovered during a study of glioma-infiltrating T cells. General study findings and limits: Gliomas, especially low-grade, showed above-expected tissue-blood divergence; non-neoplastic patients showed below. CDR3 overlap between tissue and blood was very small.

Germline lookup yields CDR1 MGHRA and CDR2 YSYEKL. The CDR3 has 14 amino acids. The V end was cut by 8 bases, the J end by 5 bases, with 19 bases between. TCR alpha and beta CDR3 regions were amplified from RNA using iRepertoire nested multiplex PCR. One-step reverse transcription and amplification started from approximately 100-400 ng of tissue mRNA or PBMC total RNA. TCRdb fed the multiplex PCR reads into MiXCR, producing one record per CDR3 protein. In the table there are around 180,000 distinct CDR3 sequences, around 40% of which are singletons. Remarks on this clonotype: No antigen is known for it.

The source is a human donor with low-grade glioma or glioblastoma, undergoing nonglioma brain surgery, or in good health (not recorded which). Sample: glioma tissue, nonneoplastic brain tissue, or PBMCs (not recorded which). This chain links TRBV4-1 with TRBJ2-7; D is possibly TRBD1 or TRBD2 (5 bases each). Written as DNA, the CDR3 is TGCGCCAGCGCGCTGGCCGAGACAGCGGACGAGCAGTACTTC. Translating it yields CASALAETADEQYF.